Below, 16 T cell receptor beta chains from the same sample are listed, as sequenced in a study of T-cell memory formation after mild COVID-19. TCRdb used MiXCR to reprocess the 5' RACE reads, holding one entry per CDR3 protein. The sample shows about 560,000 distinct CDR3 sequences, less than 25% of them seen only once. Sequenced: PBMCs or a T cell subset sorted from them (not recorded which). These TCRs come from an adult woman who had mild COVID-19 (a few samples of this study predate the infection). Cell type and time point are not known.

This chain joins TRBV20-1 and TRBJ1-1; maybe TRBD1 (5 bases). Per germline, CDR1 DFQATT and CDR2 SNEGSKA (reference sequence). The CDR3 is 14 amino acids. The germline V and J ends were trimmed by 6 bases and 1 base, with 15 bases remaining between them. CDR3 sequence: CSAQPIQGNTEAFF. CDR3 bases: TGCAGTGCCCAACCGATCCAGGGGAACACTGAAGCTTTCTTT.

The chain combines TRBV4-2 with TRBJ2-7, with 8 bases that match TRBD2. This CDR3 is built from 16 residues. Germline lookup yields CDR1 LGHNA and CDR2 YNFKEQ. V was pared by 0 bases and J by 6 bases, with 10 bases of the junction left unmatched. Here the CDR3 DNA reads TGTGCCAGCAGCCAAGACGGAACGGGGGGGGCCCTCGAGCAGTACTTC. This translates into CASSQDGTGGALEQYF.

The chain joins TRBV3-1 to TRBJ1-5, with D possibly TRBD1 on 6 matching bases. Per the germline V gene, CDR1 is LGHDT and CDR2 is YNNKEL (reference sequence). CDR3 length: 13 residues. V dropped 0 bases and J dropped 9 bases, with 9 bases sitting between them. In DNA form, the CDR3 reads TGTGCCAGCAGCCAAGAACCCAGGGGGCCCCAGCATTTT. Its protein is CASSQEPRGPQHF.

The chain has TRBV7-2 and TRBJ1-1, with unresolved D. The CDR3 covers 13 residues. CDR1 and CDR2 from the germline V gene are SGHTA and FQGNSA. V was cut by 6 bases and J by 3 bases, with 11 bases left in between. In DNA, the CDR3 is TGTGCCAGCAGACCTGGCGGGGACACTGAAGCTTTCTTT. Translating gives CASRPGGDTEAFF.

In its sample, this clonotype was seen a few times. The CDR3 coding sequence is TGTGCCAGCAGTCCCCGAGGGGGAGGTAATTCACCCCTCCACTTT. This codes for CASSPRGGGNSPLHF. The V and J genes are TRBV12-3 or TRBV12-4 and TRBJ1-6; D possibly corresponds to TRBD1 (6 bases). The ends were cut back, 5 bases at V and 6 bases at J, with 14 bases in the middle. This CDR3 spans 15 amino acids.

This chain joins TRBV24-1 and TRBJ2-3, with a possible D match to TRBD1 (5 bases). V shed 4 bases and J shed 10 bases, with 11 bases lying between them. CDR3 size: 12 residues. Germline loops: CDR1 KGHDR, CDR2 SFDVKD. The CDR3, as DNA: TGTGCCACCAGTGACTCAGGGTTGGCGCAGTATTTT. Translated: CATSDSGLAQYF.

This clonotype was seen a few times. This chain links TRBV6-5 with TRBJ2-2; TRBD2 matches 14 bases. J gave up 2 bases and V 7 bases, and 3 bases lay outside the gene matches. This CDR3 has 16 amino acids. Germline loops: CDR1 MNHEY, CDR2 SVGAGI. The CDR3 sequence: CASMTSGGANTGELFF. CDR3 DNA: TGTGCCAGCATGACTAGCGGGGGGGCTAACACCGGGGAGCTGTTTTTT.

The chain recombines TRBV7-3 with TRBJ2-2; D gene uncertain. V was pared by 6 bases and J by 0 bases, with 14 bases between. Per the germline V gene, CDR1 is SGHTA and CDR2 is FQGTGA. CDR3 size: 16 residues. The CDR3 DNA follows: TGTGCCAGCAGTTCCAAGGCAGGAGCGAACACCGGGGAGCTGTTTTTT. It codes for CASSSKAGANTGELFF. Full variable domain (missing parts from reference TRBV7-3 and TRBJ2-2): GAGVSQTPSNKVTEKGKYVELRCDPISGHTALYWYRQSLGQGPEFLIYFQGTGAADDSGLPNDRFFAVRPEGSVSTLKIQRTERGDSAVYLCASSSKAGANTGELFFGEGSRLTVL.

The rearrangement joins TRBV5-5 to TRBJ2-1; TRBD2 might be the D (7 bases). CDR3 size: 17 residues. Germline assignment: CDR1 SGHKS and CDR2 YYEKEE (reference sequence). Trimming pared 3 bases from V and 3 bases from J, leaving 19 bases between. This chain's CDR3 is CASSSTKGGPGYNEQFF. The CDR3 DNA follows: TGTGCCAGCAGCTCCACCAAGGGGGGGCCTGGCTACAATGAGCAGTTCTTC. The complete variable domain, with remaining parts taken from reference TRBV5-5 and TRBJ2-1, reads DAGVTQSPTHLIKTRGQQVTLRCSPISGHKSVSWYQQVLGQGPQFIFQYYEKEERGRGNFPDRFSARQFPNYSSELNVNALLLGDSALYLCASSSTKGGPGYNEQFFGPGTRLTVL.

This clonotype has just a few counts. V gene TRBV18 combines with J gene TRBJ2-1, with 10 bases matching TRBD1. V shed 3 bases, J shed 0 bases, and the junction held 2 bases outside the gene matches. The CDR3 has 16 amino acids. Germline lookup yields CDR1 KGHSH and CDR2 LQKENI. CDR3 DNA sequence: TGTGCCAGCTCACCGGGACAGGGGACCTCCTACAATGAGCAGTTCTTC. The encoded protein is CASSPGQGTSYNEQFF. Drawing the rest from reference TRBV18 and TRBJ2-1, the complete variable domain is NAGVMQNPRHLVRRRGQEARLRCSPMKGHSHVYWYRQLPEEGLKFMVYLQKENIIDESGMPKERFSAEFPKEGPSILRIQQVVRGDSAAYFCASSPGQGTSYNEQFFGPGTRLTVL.

The rearrangement joins TRBV27 to TRBJ2-7; D is undetermined. V dropped 2 bases and J dropped 1 base, with 6 bases sitting between them. The CDR3 loop spans 13 amino acids. Looked up from germline, CDR1 is MNHEY and CDR2 is SMNVEV (reference sequence). The CDR3 spells CASSLITSYEQYF. The CDR3 DNA reads as TGTGCCAGCAGTTTAATAACGTCCTACGAGCAGTACTTC.

The CDR3 DNA sequence: TGTGCCAGCAGTCCCATGAGAGCGGCGAACACCGGGGAGCTGTTTTTT. Translating gives CASSPMRAANTGELFF. The gene calls are TRBV6-6 and TRBJ2-2; tentatively, D is TRBD2 (5 bases). Germline lookup yields CDR1 MNHNY and CDR2 SVGAGI (reference sequence). Trimming took off 5 bases at V and 0 bases at J, with 13 bases between the two ends. The CDR3 runs to 16 residues.

The rearrangement links TRBV7-9 to TRBJ2-5, with a tentative D call TRBD1 (6 bases). The CDR3 totals 14 residues. Trimming cost V 5 bases and J 1 base, with 11 bases left between them. From germline, CDR1 is SEHNR and CDR2 FQNEAQ (reference sequence). The CDR3 DNA sequence: TGTGCCAGCAGCATACAGGGACCCCAAGAGACCCAGTACTTC. Translation gives CASSIQGPQETQYF.

This clonotype turned up a few times. V usage is TRBV7-9 and J usage is TRBJ2-1, with D possibly being TRBD2 (5 bases). The CDR3 length is 20 residues. Trimming shortened V by 2 bases and J by 0 bases, and 23 bases separated the two germline ends. The germline CDR1 and CDR2 sequences are SEHNR and FQNEAQ (reference sequence). For the CDR3, the DNA is TGTGCCAGCAGCTTAAGCCCTCTTATGGGAGTGAAGGGCTCCTACAATGAGCAGTTCTTC. This codes for CASSLSPLMGVKGSYNEQFF.

V gene TRBV29-1 combines with J gene TRBJ2-7; D remains ambiguous. Trimming shortened V by 7 bases and J by 2 bases, and 15 bases separated the two germline ends. In germline, CDR1 is SQVTM, CDR2 ANQGSEA. The CDR3 totals 13 residues. The CDR3 loop is CSAKDLYTYEQYF. The CDR3 nucleotides read TGCAGCGCCAAGGACCTCTATACCTACGAGCAGTACTTC.

This clonotype appeared a few times. This chain joins TRBV6-5 and TRBJ2-3; D is tentatively TRBD1 or TRBD2 (6 bases each). Per the germline V gene, CDR1 is MNHEY and CDR2 is SVGAGI. The CDR3 totals 18 residues. V lost 0 bases and J lost 1, with 17 bases in between. CDR3 DNA sequence: TGTGCCAGCAGTTACTCGATTAGGGGGGACCTACGCACAGATACGCAGTATTTT. This encodes CASSYSIRGDLRTDTQYF.